This T cell receptor beta chain was documented in a study of blood T cell repertoires in COVID-19. Across the whole study: Donors in the United States, Italy and Spain gave samples during acute or convalescent COVID-19. T cells, B-cell-depleted T cells, or PBMCs provided the cDNA or gDNA that served as material.

In the authors' methods: Estimation of nucleated cell counts was performed using reference gene primer amplification. This table comes from immunoSEQ multiplex PCR, and its TCRdb copy is limited to in-frame clones, with some not included. V and J calls and clone size are those listed in that table; D and trimming were worked out from the DNA. Of roughly 110,000 clones in the sample, 70% to 90% were seen once. CDR3 length: 16 residues. Deletions cut 1 base from V and 8 bases from J, with 18 bases between. The germline CDR1 and CDR2 sequences are SGHTA and FQGTGA. This chain links TRBV7-3 with TRBJ2-1; tentatively, D is TRBD1 (6 bases). Sequences were obtained from peripheral blood. The sequence came from a woman in her seventies who had recovered from COVID-19. The CDR3 sequence: CASSLIAQGLPHEQFF. In nucleotides, the CDR3 is TGTGCCAGCAGCTTAATTGCCCAGGGGCTGCCCCATGAGCAGTTCTTC.